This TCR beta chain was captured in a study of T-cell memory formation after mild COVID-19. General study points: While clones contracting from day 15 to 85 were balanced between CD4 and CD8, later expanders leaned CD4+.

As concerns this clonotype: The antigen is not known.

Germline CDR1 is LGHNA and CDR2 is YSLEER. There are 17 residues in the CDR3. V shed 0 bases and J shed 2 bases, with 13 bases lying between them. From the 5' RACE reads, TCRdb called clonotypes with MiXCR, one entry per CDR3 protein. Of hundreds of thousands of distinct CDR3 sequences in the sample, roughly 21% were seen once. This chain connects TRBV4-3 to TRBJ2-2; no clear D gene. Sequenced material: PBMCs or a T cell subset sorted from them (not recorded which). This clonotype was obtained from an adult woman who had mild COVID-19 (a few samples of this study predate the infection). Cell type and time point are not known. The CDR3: CASSQDPSRPNTGELFF. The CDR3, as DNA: TGCGCCAGCAGCCAAGATCCCAGCAGGCCCAACACCGGGGAGCTGTTTTTT.